The 9 T cell receptor beta chains presented below share a single source sample, sequenced in a study of blood T cell repertoires in COVID-19. Method: immunoSEQ multiplex PCR; TCRdb's copy keeps in-frame clones and lacks some. The repertoire holds 60,000 or so clones, with approximately 91% as singletons. The sequenced sample consisted of peripheral blood. The receptors come from a human donor in a cohort sampled during active COVID-19.

The chain carries TRBV6-5 and TRBJ2-1; 9 positions match TRBD1. Germline assignment: CDR1 MNHEY and CDR2 SVGAGI. Germline trimming cut 5 bases from V and 4 bases from J; bases unmatched to any gene: 3. This CDR3 comprises 14 residues. The CDR3 is CASSHGQGYNEQFF. The CDR3 DNA is TGTGCCAGCAGTCACGGACAGGGGTACAATGAGCAGTTCTTC.

The chain joins TRBV6-5 to TRBJ2-1, with 9 bases that match TRBD2. This CDR3 is built from 15 residues. Germline V lookup: CDR1 MNHEY, CDR2 SVGAGI. The ends lost 7 bases at V and 2 bases at J; junction bases unmatched: 6. CDR3 DNA sequence: TGTGCCAGCATGCTGGGACTAGCTACCTACAATGAGCAGTTCTTC. It yields the protein CASMLGLATYNEQFF.

This chain connects TRBV10-3 to TRBJ2-3; 8 bases are shared with TRBD2. The CDR3 is 16 residues long. The V gene's germline CDR1 is ENHRY and CDR2 SYGVKD. V trimming: 3 bases; J trimming: 2 bases; junction bases outside the gene matches: 7. Here the CDR3 reads CAISETGTRPTDTQYF. CDR3 bases: TGTGCCATCAGTGAAACCGGGACTAGACCCACAGATACGCAGTATTTT.

The chain recombines TRBV6-1 with TRBJ1-3; 9 positions match TRBD1. Germline CDR1 MNHNS, CDR2 SASEGT. Trimming at V came to 3 bases and at J to 6 bases, leaving 6 bases not matched to a gene. The CDR3 consists of 15 residues. This CDR3 reads CASSDRRTGANTIYF. The CDR3 DNA reads TGTGCCAGCAGTGATAGAAGGACAGGGGCAAACACCATATATTTT.

This chain joins TRBV9 and TRBJ2-1; TRBD2 matches at 11 bases. The CDR3 extends over 19 amino acids. Germline V CDR1 and CDR2: SGDLS, YYNGEE. After removal of 0 bases from V and 7 bases from J, the junction contained 15 bases not matched to a gene. The CDR3 sequence is CASSVGSLQLAGVTNEQFF. CDR3 DNA sequence: TGTGCCAGCAGCGTAGGGTCCCTTCAACTAGCGGGAGTGACGAATGAGCAGTTCTTC.

The V call is TRBV12-5, the J call TRBJ2-5; 9 nucleotides agree with TRBD1. CDR3 length: 14 amino acids. CDR1 and CDR2 (germline): LGHNT, FRNRAP. J was trimmed by 5 bases and V by 7 bases; bases with no gene match: 8. The CDR3 here is CASDTQGAPETQYF. The CDR3 bases are TGTGCTAGTGACACACAGGGGGCGCCGGAGACCCAGTACTTC.

Written as DNA, the CDR3 is TGTGCCAGCAGTTACTCGAAGAGGGAGGGCCGAGAGACCCAGTACTTC. Protein: CASSYSKREGRETQYF. The chain joins TRBV6-6 to TRBJ2-5; 7 bases line up with TRBD2. CDR1 MNHNY and CDR2 SVGAGI come from the germline V gene (reference sequence). This CDR3 region has 16 residues. V trimming: 0 bases; J trimming: 4 bases; junction bases outside the gene matches: 8.

The chain employs TRBV28 and TRBJ2-1, with TRBD2 matching over 11 bases. J lost 12 bases, V lost 7 bases, and 5 bases had no gene match. The CDR3 spans 12 residues. The germline CDR1 and CDR2 sequences are MDHEN and SYDVKM. This chain's CDR3 is CASTPSGGWQFF. The CDR3 nucleotides are TGTGCCAGCACACCTAGCGGGGGGTGGCAGTTCTTC.

The chain employs TRBV18 and TRBJ2-1; 7 nucleotides agree with TRBD1. Germline-derived CDR1 and CDR2 are KGHSH and LQKENI. The CDR3 is 15 residues long. The trim removed 2 bases at V and 6 bases at J, leaving 7 bases unmatched. The CDR3 reads CASSPSSSGGNEQFF. CDR3 DNA sequence: TGTGCCAGCTCACCATCCTCATCAGGGGGCAATGAGCAGTTCTTC.